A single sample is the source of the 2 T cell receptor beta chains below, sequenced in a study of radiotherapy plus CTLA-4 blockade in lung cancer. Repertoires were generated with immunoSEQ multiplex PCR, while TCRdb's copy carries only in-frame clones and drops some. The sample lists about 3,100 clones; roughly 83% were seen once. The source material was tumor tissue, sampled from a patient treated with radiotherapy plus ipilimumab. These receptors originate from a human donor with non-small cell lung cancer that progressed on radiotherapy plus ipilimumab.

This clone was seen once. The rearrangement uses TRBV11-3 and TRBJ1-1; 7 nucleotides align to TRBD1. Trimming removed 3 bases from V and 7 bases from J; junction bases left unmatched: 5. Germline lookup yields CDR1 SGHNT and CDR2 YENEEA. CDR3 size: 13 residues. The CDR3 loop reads CASSLEGASEAFF. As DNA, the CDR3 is TGTGCCAGCAGCTTGGAGGGGGCAAGTGAAGCTTTCTTT.

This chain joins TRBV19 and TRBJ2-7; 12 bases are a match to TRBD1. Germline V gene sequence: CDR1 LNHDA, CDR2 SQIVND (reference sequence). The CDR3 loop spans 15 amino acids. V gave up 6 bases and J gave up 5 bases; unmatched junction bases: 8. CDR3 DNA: TGTGCCAGTAGCCCCGTAGGGACAGGGGGCGACGAGCAGTACTTC. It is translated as CASSPVGTGGDEQYF. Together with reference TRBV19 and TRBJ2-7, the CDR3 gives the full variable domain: DGGITQSPKYLFRKEGQNVTLSCEQNLNHDAMYWYRQDPGQGLRLIYYSQIVNDFQKGDIAEGYSVSREKKESFPLTVTSAQKNPTAFYLCASSPVGTGGDEQYFGPGTRLTVT.